Only a few counts were recorded for the clone carrying this T cell receptor beta chain. The CDR3 spans 15 residues. Trimming stripped 9 bases from V and 9 bases from J, with 21 bases between. Per the germline V gene, CDR1 is LNHDA and CDR2 is SQIVND (reference sequence). Uncontrolled infections, other autoimmune diseases, pregnancy or lactation led to exclusion of patients. The data are from a study of T cells in Graves' hyperthyroidism and ophthalmopathy. TCR beta CDR3 sequences were amplified from RNA transcripts. First-round RT-PCR with HTBI primers amplified the TCR CDR3 region. Each CDR3 protein is one row after TCRdb ran MiXCR on the multiplex PCR reads. The table lists approximately 410,000 distinct CDR3 sequences, roughly 15% of them singletons, with over 10% in the top ten.

This chain links TRBV19 with TRBJ1-6; a possible D gene is TRBD1 (5 bases). The sequenced sample consisted of blood. This TCR was sampled from a young man with Graves' ophthalmopathy. DNA for the CDR3: TGTGCCAGCTCGGGACTGGGGACGGGCATTTCACCCCTCCACTTT. Translating it yields CASSGLGTGISPLHF.